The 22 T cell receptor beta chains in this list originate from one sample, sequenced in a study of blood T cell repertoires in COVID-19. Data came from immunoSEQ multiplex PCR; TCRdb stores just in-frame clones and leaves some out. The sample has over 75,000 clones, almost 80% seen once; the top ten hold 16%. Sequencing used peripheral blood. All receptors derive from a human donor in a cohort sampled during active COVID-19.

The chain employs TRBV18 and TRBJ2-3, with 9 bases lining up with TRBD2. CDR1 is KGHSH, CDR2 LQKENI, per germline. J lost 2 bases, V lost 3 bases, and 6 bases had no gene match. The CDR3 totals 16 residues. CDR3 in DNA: TGTGCCAGCTCACCCCGACTAGCGGTCAACACAGATACGCAGTATTTT. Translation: CASSPRLAVNTDTQYF.

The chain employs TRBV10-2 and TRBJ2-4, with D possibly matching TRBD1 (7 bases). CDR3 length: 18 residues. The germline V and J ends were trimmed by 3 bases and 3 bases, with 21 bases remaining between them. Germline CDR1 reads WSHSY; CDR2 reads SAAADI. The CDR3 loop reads CASSEPDPGGYIKNIQYF. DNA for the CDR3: TGCGCCAGCAGTGAACCCGACCCAGGGGGGTACATCAAAAACATTCAGTACTTC.

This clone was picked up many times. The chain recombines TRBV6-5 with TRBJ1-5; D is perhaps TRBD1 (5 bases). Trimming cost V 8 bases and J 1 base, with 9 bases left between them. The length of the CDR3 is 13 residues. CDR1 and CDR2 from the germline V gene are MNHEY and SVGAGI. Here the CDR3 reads CASAGYSNQPQHF. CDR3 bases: TGTGCCAGCGCAGGGTACAGCAATCAGCCCCAGCATTTT.

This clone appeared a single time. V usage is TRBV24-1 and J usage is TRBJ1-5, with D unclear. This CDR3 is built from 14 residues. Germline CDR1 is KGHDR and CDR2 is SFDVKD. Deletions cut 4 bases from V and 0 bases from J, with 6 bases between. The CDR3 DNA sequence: TGTGCCACCAGTGAGGGCTATAGCAATCAGCCCCAGCATTTT. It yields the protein CATSEGYSNQPQHF.

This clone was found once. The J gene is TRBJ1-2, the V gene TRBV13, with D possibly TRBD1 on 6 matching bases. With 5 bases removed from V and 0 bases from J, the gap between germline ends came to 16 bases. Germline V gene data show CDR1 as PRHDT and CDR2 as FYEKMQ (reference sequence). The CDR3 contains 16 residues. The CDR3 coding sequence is TGTGCCAGCAGCCCCAGACAGGAAACGGCTAACTATGGCTACACCTTC. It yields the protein CASSPRQETANYGYTF.

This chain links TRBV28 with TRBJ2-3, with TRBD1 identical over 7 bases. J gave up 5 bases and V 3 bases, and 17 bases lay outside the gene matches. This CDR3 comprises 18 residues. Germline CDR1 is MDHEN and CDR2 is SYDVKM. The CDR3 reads CASSFPTTRDSQGDTQYF. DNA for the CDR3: TGTGCCAGCAGTTTCCCCACTACCCGGGACAGCCAAGGAGATACGCAGTATTTT.

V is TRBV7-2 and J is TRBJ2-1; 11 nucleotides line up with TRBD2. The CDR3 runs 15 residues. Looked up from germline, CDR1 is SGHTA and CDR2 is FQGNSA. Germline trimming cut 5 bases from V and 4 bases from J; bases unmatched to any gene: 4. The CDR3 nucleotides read TGTGCCAGCAGCCTGACTAGCGGGGCTTACAATGAGCAGTTCTTC. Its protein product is CASSLTSGAYNEQFF.

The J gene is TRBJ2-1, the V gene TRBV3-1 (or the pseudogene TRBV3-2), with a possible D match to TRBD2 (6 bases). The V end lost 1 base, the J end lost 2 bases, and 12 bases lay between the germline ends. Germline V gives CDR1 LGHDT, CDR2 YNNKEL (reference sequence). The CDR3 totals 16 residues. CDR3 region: CASSQVPGSPYNEQFF. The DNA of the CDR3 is TGTGCCAGCAGCCAAGTGCCCGGGAGTCCCTACAATGAGCAGTTCTTC.

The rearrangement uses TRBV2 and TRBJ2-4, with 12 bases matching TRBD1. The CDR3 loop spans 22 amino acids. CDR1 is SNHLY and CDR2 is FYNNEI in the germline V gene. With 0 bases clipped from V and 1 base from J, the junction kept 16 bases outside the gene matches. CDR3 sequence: CASSEALLVGTGGANAKNIQYF. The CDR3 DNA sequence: TGTGCCAGCAGTGAAGCGCTTCTGGTGGGGACAGGGGGCGCGAACGCCAAAAACATTCAGTACTTC.

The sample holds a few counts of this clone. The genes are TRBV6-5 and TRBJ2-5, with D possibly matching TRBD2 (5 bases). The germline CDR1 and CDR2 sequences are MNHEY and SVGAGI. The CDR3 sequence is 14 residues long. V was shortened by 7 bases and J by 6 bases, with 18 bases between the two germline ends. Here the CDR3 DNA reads TGTGCCAGCAAGCCCGGGGTCGGTCCGAAGACCCAGTACTTC. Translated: CASKPGVGPKTQYF.

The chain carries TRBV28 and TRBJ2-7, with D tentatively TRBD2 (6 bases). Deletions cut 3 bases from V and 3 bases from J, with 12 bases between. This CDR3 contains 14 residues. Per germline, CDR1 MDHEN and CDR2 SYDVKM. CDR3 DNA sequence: TGTGCCAGCAGTTTGGGGGGTTTAGTCTACGAGCAGTACTTC. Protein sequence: CASSLGGLVYEQYF.

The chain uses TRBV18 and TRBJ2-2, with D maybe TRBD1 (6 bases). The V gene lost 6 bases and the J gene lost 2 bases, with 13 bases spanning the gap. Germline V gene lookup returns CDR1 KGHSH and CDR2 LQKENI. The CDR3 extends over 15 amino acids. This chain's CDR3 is CASSEGHGNTGELFF. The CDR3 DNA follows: TGTGCCAGCTCCGAGGGACATGGAAACACCGGGGAGCTGTTTTTT.

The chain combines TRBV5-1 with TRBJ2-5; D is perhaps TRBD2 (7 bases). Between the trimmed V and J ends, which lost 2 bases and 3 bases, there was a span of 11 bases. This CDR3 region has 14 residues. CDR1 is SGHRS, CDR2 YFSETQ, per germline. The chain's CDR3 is CASSFWGGEETQYF. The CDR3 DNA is TGCGCCAGCAGCTTTTGGGGGGGCGAAGAGACCCAGTACTTC.

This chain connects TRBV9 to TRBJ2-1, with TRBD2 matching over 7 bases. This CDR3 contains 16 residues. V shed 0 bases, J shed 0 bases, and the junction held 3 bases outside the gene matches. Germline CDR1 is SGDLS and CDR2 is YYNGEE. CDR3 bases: TGTGCCAGCAGCGTAGCAGCGGGAAGCTCCTACAATGAGCAGTTCTTC. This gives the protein CASSVAAGSSYNEQFF.

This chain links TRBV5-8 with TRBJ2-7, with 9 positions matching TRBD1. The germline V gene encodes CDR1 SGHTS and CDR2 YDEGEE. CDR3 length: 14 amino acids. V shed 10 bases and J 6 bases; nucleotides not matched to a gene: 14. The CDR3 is CAGAGPGTGSEQYF. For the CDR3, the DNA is TGTGCCGGCGCCGGACCCGGGACAGGGAGCGAGCAGTACTTC.

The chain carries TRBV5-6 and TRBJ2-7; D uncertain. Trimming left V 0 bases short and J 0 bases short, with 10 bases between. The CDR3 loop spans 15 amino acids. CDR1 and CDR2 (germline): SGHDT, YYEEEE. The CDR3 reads CASSLGTSGSYEQYF. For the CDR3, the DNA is TGTGCCAGCAGCTTGGGCACCTCCGGCTCCTACGAGCAGTACTTC.

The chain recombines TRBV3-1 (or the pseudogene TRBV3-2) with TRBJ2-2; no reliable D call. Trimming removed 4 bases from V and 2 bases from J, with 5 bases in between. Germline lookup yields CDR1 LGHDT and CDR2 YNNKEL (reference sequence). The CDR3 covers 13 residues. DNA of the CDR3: TGTGCCAGCAGCCCCTATAACACCGGGGAGCTGTTTTTT. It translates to CASSPYNTGELFF.

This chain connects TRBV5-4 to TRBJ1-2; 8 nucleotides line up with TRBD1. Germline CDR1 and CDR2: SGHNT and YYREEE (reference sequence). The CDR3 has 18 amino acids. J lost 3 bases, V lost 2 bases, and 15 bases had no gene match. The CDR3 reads CASSFALGQGLKDYGYTF. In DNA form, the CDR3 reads TGTGCCAGCAGCTTCGCCCTTGGACAGGGTTTGAAAGACTATGGCTACACCTTC. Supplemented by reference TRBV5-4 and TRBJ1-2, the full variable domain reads ETGVTQSPTHLIKTRGQQVTLRCSSQSGHNTVSWYQQALGQGPQFIFQYYREEENGRGNFPPRFSGLQFPNYSSELNVNALELDDSALYLCASSFALGQGLKDYGYTFGSGTRLTVV.

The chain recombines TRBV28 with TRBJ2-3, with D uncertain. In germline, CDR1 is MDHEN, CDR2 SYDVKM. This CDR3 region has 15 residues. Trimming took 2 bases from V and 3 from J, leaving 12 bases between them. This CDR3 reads CASSLDTPGTDTQYF. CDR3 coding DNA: TGTGCCAGCAGTTTAGACACCCCAGGAACAGATACGCAGTATTTT.

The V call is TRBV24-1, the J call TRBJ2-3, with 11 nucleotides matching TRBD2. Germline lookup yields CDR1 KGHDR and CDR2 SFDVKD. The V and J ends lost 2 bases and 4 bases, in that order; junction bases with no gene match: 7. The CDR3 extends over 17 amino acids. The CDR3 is CATSDSDRGLAADTQYF. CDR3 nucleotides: TGTGCCACCAGTGATTCGGACAGGGGACTAGCGGCAGATACGCAGTATTTT.

This chain's CDR3 is CASSRTSGQYGYTF. In DNA, the CDR3 is TGTGCCAGTAGTAGGACTTCGGGACAGTATGGCTACACCTTC. This chain connects TRBV19 to TRBJ1-2; 7 nucleotides agree with TRBD1. This CDR3 has 14 residues. Trimming at V came to 4 bases and at J to 5 bases, leaving 7 bases not matched to a gene. CDR1 is LNHDA and CDR2 is SQIVND in the germline V gene (reference sequence).

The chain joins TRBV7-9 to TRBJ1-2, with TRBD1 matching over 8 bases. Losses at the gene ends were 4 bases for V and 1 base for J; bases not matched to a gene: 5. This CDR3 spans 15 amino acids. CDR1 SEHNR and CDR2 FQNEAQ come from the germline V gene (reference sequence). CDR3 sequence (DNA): TGTGCCAGCAGCTGGCGGACAGGGAGTAACTATGGCTACACCTTC. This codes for CASSWRTGSNYGYTF.